The source of this T cell receptor (beta chain) is a study of T-cell memory formation after mild COVID-19. Study-level information: TCR clustering was largely donor specific. Broader study findings: Pre-infection memory showed some responding clones, and this suggested that cross-reactive memory joined. There was no confirmation that second-wave clones peaking on day 37 were SARS-CoV-2 specific.

Worth noting for this clonotype: Its antigen is undetermined.

CDR1 GTSNPN and CDR2 SVGIG come from the germline V gene (reference sequence). The V end lost 3 bases, the J end lost 0 bases, and 9 bases lay between the germline ends. The CDR3 consists of 14 residues. TCRdb called the 5' RACE reads again in MiXCR, with one record for every CDR3 protein. The profile shows over 450,000 distinct CDR3 sequences, 20% of them singletons. The chain has TRBV30 and TRBJ2-1; D perhaps matches TRBD1 (6 bases). The sequence came from an adult woman who had mild COVID-19 (a few samples of this study predate the infection). Cell type and time point are not known. The sample taken for sequencing was PBMCs or a T cell subset sorted from them (not recorded which). Written as DNA, the CDR3 is TGTGCCTGGAGGGGGGCTTCCTCCTACAATGAGCAGTTCTTC. Translated: CAWRGASSYNEQFF.